The clone carrying this T cell receptor (beta chain) was seen repeatedly, ten times or more. Presence of unique molecular identifiers characterized the TCR beta cDNA libraries. From around 0.96 to 9.9 million T cells, 500,000 or so cDNA molecules were obtained. TCRdb used MiXCR to reprocess the PCR reads, holding one entry per CDR3 protein. Altogether 170,000 or so distinct CDR3 sequences are present, 30% being singletons, with the ten largest covering approximately 1.4%. These data belong to a study of post-analysis software for immune sequencing data. Across the whole study: Patients had relapsing-remitting, secondary progressive or progressive-relapsing multiple sclerosis; some lacked subtype.

The sequencing input was blood. The receptor was derived from a girl under 18 with multiple sclerosis.

The CDR3 spells CAIMLAGGNTF. CDR3 coding DNA: TGTGCCATCATGTTGGCCGGCGGGAACACCTTC. The chain has TRBV7-9 and TRBJ1-2; unclear D gene. The V gene's germline CDR1 is SEHNR and CDR2 FQNEAQ (reference sequence). V shed 10 bases and J shed 12 bases, with 18 bases lying between them. CDR3 size: 11 residues.